The T cell receptor (beta chain) described here comes from a study of shared clonotypes between healthy human individuals. This clone was picked up many times. Its specificity is unknown. Germline V gene sequence: CDR1 MDHEN, CDR2 SYDVKM. Trimming took 2 bases from V and 6 from J; bases not matched to a gene: 7. The length of the CDR3 is 17 residues. Those who donated were healthy HIV-negative adults, with no recent acute infections or vaccinations reported. Roughly 33,000 T cell genomes, or roughly 200 ng DNA, went into the sorted-subset replicate PCRs. Original processing methods: ImmunoSEQ sequences covered only the junction and lacked quality scores; filtering therefore differed. Libraries were prepared by immunoSEQ multiplex PCR; TCRdb keeps only in-frame clonotypes and omits some of them. V and J calls and clone size come straight from that table; D and trimming were deduced from the DNA. The sample lists 730,000 or so clones, roughly 70% occurring once.

Study-wide points: Relative to memory subsets, naive subsets generally showed larger estimated richness.

The sample consisted of memory CD4+ T cells sorted from blood. This sample's subset: CD45RA-negative fraction. J is TRBJ2-4 and V is TRBV28; 13 bases are a match to TRBD2. The receptor's source is a woman between 25 and 40 years old in good health. CDR3 coding DNA: TGTGCCAGCAGTTTACGGGACAGACTAGCGGGAGGAAACATTCAGTACTTC. Its translation is CASSLRDRLAGGNIQYF. The full variable domain, its missing parts supplied by reference TRBV28 and TRBJ2-4, is DVKVTQSSRYLVKRTGEKVFLECVQDMDHENMFWYRQDPGLGLRLIYFSYDVKMKEKGDIPEGYSVSREKKERFSLILESASTNQTSMYLCASSLRDRLAGGNIQYFGAGTRLSVL.